The 7 T cell receptor beta chains in this list originate from one sample, sequenced in a study of shared clonotypes between healthy human individuals. Sequenced by immunoSEQ multiplex PCR; TCRdb stores in-frame clones only, minus some. Of roughly 2.2 million clones listed, 92% are singletons. Sequencing was performed on naive CD4+ T cells from PBMCs. Subset specified: CD45RA+ positively selected. These receptor sequences come from a man aged 18 to 35 in good health. Some clones in this sample may be carry-over from other donors' samples.

The genes are TRBV5-1 and TRBJ2-3; D unresolved. V lost 1 base to trimming and J lost 5 bases, with 20 bases between them. Germline values: CDR1 SGHRS, CDR2 YFSETQ. The CDR3 has 17 residues. The CDR3 reads CASSLPGSGAQKDTQYF. CDR3 in DNA: TGCGCCAGCAGCTTGCCCGGGTCGGGTGCGCAGAAAGATACGCAGTATTTT.

J is TRBJ2-7 and V is TRBV4-1, with a tentative D call TRBD2 (5 bases). CDR1 is MGHRA and CDR2 is YSYEKL in the germline V gene. This CDR3 region has 19 residues. V lost 4 bases, J lost 0 bases, and 25 bases lay in between. The DNA for the CDR3 is TGCGCCAGCAGCCTACGAGGGAGAGGATTCGGGCCGGACTCCTACGAGCAGTACTTC. Protein product: CASSLRGRGFGPDSYEQYF.

The chain uses TRBV15 and TRBJ2-3, with 9 positions matching TRBD1. V gave up 2 bases and J gave up 2 bases; unmatched junction bases: 5. The germline gives CDR1 LNHNV, CDR2 YYDKDF (reference sequence). This CDR3 spans 16 amino acids. This CDR3 reads CATSRSWDRATDTQYF. The CDR3 coding sequence is TGTGCCACCAGCAGATCTTGGGACAGGGCCACAGATACGCAGTATTTT.

In the case of this clone: The same CDR3 also results from other DNA sequences found in this sample. J is TRBJ2-7 and V is TRBV5-1, with 9 bases aligning to TRBD1. V was clipped by 4 bases and J by 0 bases; unmatched bases: 5. Germline CDR1 reads SGHRS; CDR2 reads YFSETQ. The CDR3 is made up of 15 amino acids. The CDR3 DNA reads as TGCGCCAGCAGCCCGGGGACAGGGCTCTCCTACGAGCAGTACTTC. It encodes CASSPGTGLSYEQYF.

The genes are TRBV30 and TRBJ1-5; maybe TRBD1 (5 bases). CDR1 is GTSNPN and CDR2 is SVGIG in the germline V gene (reference sequence). The V gene lost 3 bases and the J gene lost 5 bases, with 23 bases spanning the gap. The CDR3 extends over 17 amino acids. The CDR3 reads CAWSLGAGTPSDQPQHF. The CDR3 nucleotides are TGTGCCTGGAGCCTTGGAGCCGGGACCCCGAGCGATCAGCCCCAGCATTTT.

This chain connects TRBV6-1 to TRBJ2-5; perhaps TRBD2 as D (5 bases). Trimming took 6 bases from V and 0 from J, leaving 14 bases between them. The germline CDR1 and CDR2 sequences are MNHNS and SASEGT. The CDR3 runs to 15 residues. The CDR3 nucleotides read TGTGCCAGCAGGGCCTCGTGGGGAGACCAAGAGACCCAGTACTTC. It yields the protein CASRASWGDQETQYF.

The rearrangement joins TRBV5-5 to TRBJ1-3; the D gene is possibly TRBD1 (6 bases). The CDR3 is made up of 16 amino acids. The germline V gene has CDR1 SGHKS and CDR2 YYEKEE (reference sequence). Trimming stripped 1 base from V and 0 bases from J, with 11 bases between. CDR3 bases: TGTGCCAGCAGCTTGTCCGACAGGACCTCTGGAAACACCATATATTTT. Translation: CASSLSDRTSGNTIYF.